Listed here are 30 T cell receptor beta chains from one sample, sequenced in a study of shared T cell receptors in the human thymus. Profiling relied on immunoSEQ multiplex PCR, and the TCRdb table lists in-frame clones only, not all of them. The sample shows more than 550,000 clones, more than 75% of them seen only once. These data were also reused for a study on human thymus T cells.

The sequenced sample consisted of thymocytes. All receptors come from a boy in the first two years of life with a congenital heart defect.

The V and J genes are TRBV7-2 and TRBJ1-2; 7 bases match TRBD1. With 5 bases clipped from V and 3 bases from J, the junction kept 3 bases outside the gene matches. The CDR3 has 13 amino acids. Germline V gene lookup returns CDR1 SGHTA and CDR2 FQGNSA. The CDR3 protein is CASSEGQYYGYTF. As DNA, the CDR3 is TGTGCCAGCAGCGAGGGACAGTACTATGGCTACACCTTC. Variable domain in full (rest from reference TRBV7-2 and TRBJ1-2): GAGVSQSPSNKVTEKGKDVELRCDPISGHTALYWYRQSLGQGLEFLIYFQGNSAPDKSGLPSDRFSAERTGGSVSTLTIQRTQQEDSAVYLCASSEGQYYGYTFGSGTRLTVV.

The chain is built from TRBV4-1 and TRBJ2-7, with no clear D. V was trimmed by 0 bases and J by 6 bases, leaving 9 bases between them. The CDR3 spans 13 residues. The germline V gene has CDR1 MGHRA and CDR2 YSYEKL. For the CDR3, the DNA is TGCGCCAGCAGCCAAGACCAGGTGTCCGAGCAGTACTTC. It codes for CASSQDQVSEQYF.

The rearrangement links TRBV28 to TRBJ1-2, with TRBD1 identical over 8 bases. CDR1 MDHEN and CDR2 SYDVKM come from the germline V gene. This CDR3 region has 17 residues. Trimming at V came to 5 bases and at J to 6 bases, leaving 17 bases not matched to a gene. The CDR3 sequence: CASSAPPRDRNLNGYTF. CDR3 in DNA: TGTGCCAGCAGTGCCCCCCCCCGGGACAGGAATCTGAATGGCTACACCTTC.

V gene TRBV7-8 combines with J gene TRBJ2-7, with a weak D call TRBD2 (5 bases). CDR1 and CDR2 (germline): SGHVS, FQNEAQ. Trimming left V 1 base short and J 2 bases short, with 12 bases between. The CDR3 runs to 15 residues. The CDR3 DNA follows: TGTGCCAGCAGCTTAGTGGGAGACCGTACCTACGAGCAGTACTTC. Amino acid sequence: CASSLVGDRTYEQYF. Complete variable domain (other parts from reference TRBV7-8 and TRBJ2-7): GAGVSQSPRYKVAKRGQDVALRCDPISGHVSLFWYQQALGQGPEFLTYFQNEAQLDKSGLPSDRFFAERPEGSVSTLKIQRTQQEDSAVYLCASSLVGDRTYEQYFGPGTRLTVT.

The rearrangement uses TRBV4-1 and TRBJ2-3; 7 positions match TRBD1. V trimming: 1 base; J trimming: 3 bases; junction bases outside the gene matches: 1. CDR1 is MGHRA, CDR2 YSYEKL, per germline. The CDR3 length is 14 residues. In nucleotides, the CDR3 is TGCGCCAGCAGCCAAGGCAGGGGGACAGATACGCAGTATTTT. It codes for CASSQGRGTDTQYF.

This rearrangement joins TRBV28 to TRBJ2-7; TRBD1 aligns across 7 bases. The germline gives CDR1 MDHEN, CDR2 SYDVKM. V lost 6 bases to trimming and J lost 2 bases; unmatched junction nucleotides: 10. The CDR3 runs to 15 residues. CDR3 protein: CASSPPDRSPYEQYF. In DNA form, the CDR3 reads TGTGCCAGCAGCCCCCCGGACAGGTCCCCCTACGAGCAGTACTTC.

This sequence joins TRBV5-1 and TRBJ2-7, with 9 bases matching TRBD2. In germline, CDR1 is SGHRS, CDR2 YFSETQ. This CDR3 spans 17 amino acids. Germline trimming cut 4 bases from V and 3 bases from J; bases unmatched to any gene: 14. The CDR3 DNA follows: TGCGCCAGCAGCAGAGAAGATCCGGGACTAGCTCGCTACGAGCAGTACTTC. Protein: CASSREDPGLARYEQYF. Full variable domain (rest looked up from reference TRBV5-1 and TRBJ2-7): KAGVTQTPRYLIKTRGQQVTLSCSPISGHRSVSWYQQTPGQGLQFLFEYFSETQRNKGNFPGRFSGRQFSNSRSEMNVSTLELGDSALYLCASSREDPGLARYEQYFGPGTRLTVT.

The chain couples TRBV5-8 to TRBJ1-5; 8 bases align to TRBD1. Germline V gene lookup returns CDR1 SGHTS and CDR2 YDEGEE. CDR3 length: 17 residues. Trimming took 2 bases from V and 1 from J; bases not matched to a gene: 8. CDR3 sequence: CASSFDRTGNSNQPQHF. CDR3 bases: TGTGCCAGCAGCTTTGATAGGACAGGGAACAGCAATCAGCCCCAGCATTTT.

In regard to this clone: Different DNA sequences within this sample yield the same CDR3. The chain has TRBV5-6 and TRBJ1-6; 9 bases align to TRBD1. CDR1 is SGHDT, CDR2 YYEEEE, per germline. J was trimmed by 13 bases and V by 5 bases; bases with no gene match: 10. The CDR3 runs to 14 residues. The CDR3 reads CASSPGTGMSPLHF. DNA for the CDR3: TGTGCCAGCAGTCCCGGGACAGGGATGTCCCCCCTCCACTTT.

The rearrangement links TRBV4-3 to TRBJ1-2, with D unclear. The CDR3 has 17 amino acids. The V end lost 0 bases, the J end lost 4 bases, and 18 bases lay between the germline ends. CDR1 and CDR2 (germline): LGHNA, YSLEER. In DNA form, the CDR3 reads TGCGCCAGCAGCCAAGATCAGTGGTCAGGAATAGGCTATGGCTACACCTTC. The encoded protein is CASSQDQWSGIGYGYTF.

The chain couples TRBV5-6 to TRBJ1-3; D remains ambiguous. The ends were cut back, 1 base at V and 0 bases at J, with 8 bases in the middle. The CDR3 consists of 15 residues. Germline loops: CDR1 SGHDT, CDR2 YYEEEE. The DNA for the CDR3 is TGTGCCAGCAGCTTGACTACCCGCTCTGGAAACACCATATATTTT. This gives the protein CASSLTTRSGNTIYF.

The V gene is TRBV27, the J gene TRBJ2-7; the D gene is possibly TRBD2 (5 bases). The germline V and J ends were trimmed by 6 bases and 0 bases, with 12 bases remaining between them. This CDR3 region has 14 residues. Germline V gives CDR1 MNHEY, CDR2 SMNVEV (reference sequence). Written as DNA, the CDR3 is TGTGCCAGCAGCCGAGGGCGATTCTCCTACGAGCAGTACTTC. Encoded protein: CASSRGRFSYEQYF.

This chain links TRBV7-8 with TRBJ2-7, with D possibly matching TRBD1 (5 bases). The CDR3 totals 14 residues. Germline-derived CDR1 and CDR2 are SGHVS and FQNEAQ. V dropped 1 base and J dropped 0 bases, with 7 bases sitting between them. For the CDR3, the DNA is TGTGCCAGCAGCTTAGGACAGTCCTCCTACGAGCAGTACTTC. Translation: CASSLGQSSYEQYF.

V is TRBV29-1 and J is TRBJ2-7, with D perhaps TRBD1 (6 bases). The CDR3 extends over 12 amino acids. Per the germline V gene, CDR1 is SQVTM and CDR2 is ANQGSEA. The germline V and J ends were trimmed by 4 bases and 2 bases, with 9 bases remaining between them. DNA for the CDR3: TGCAGCGTTGCACAGGGTACCTACGAGCAGTACTTC. Amino acids: CSVAQGTYEQYF.

The V gene is TRBV27, the J gene TRBJ1-5; possible D gene TRBD1, 5 bases. Germline CDR1 is MNHEY and CDR2 is SMNVEV (reference sequence). CDR3 length: 18 residues. The V end was cut by 0 bases, the J end by 5 bases, with 20 bases between. The CDR3 loop is CASSLSKRGKVSDQPQHF. CDR3 nucleotide sequence: TGTGCCAGCAGTTTATCGAAAAGGGGAAAGGTGAGCGATCAGCCCCAGCATTTT.

The V gene is TRBV4-3, the J gene TRBJ2-7, with a possible D match to TRBD1 (6 bases). V shed 6 bases and J shed 4 bases, with 16 bases lying between them. The CDR3 is 14 residues long. Germline CDR1 is LGHNA and CDR2 is YSLEER. The CDR3 DNA reads as TGCGCCAGCAGACAGGGAAGAGGGGTATACGAGCAGTACTTC. Its translation is CASRQGRGVYEQYF.

This chain connects TRBV4-3 to TRBJ2-1; TRBD1 matches 8 bases. This CDR3 spans 15 amino acids. Germline assignment: CDR1 LGHNA and CDR2 YSLEER. V gave up 0 bases and J gave up 7 bases; unmatched junction bases: 5. The DNA for the CDR3 is TGCGCCAGCAGCCAAGAGCAGGGGGCAGGGAATGAGCAGTTCTTC. Translated: CASSQEQGAGNEQFF.

Written as DNA, the CDR3 is TGCGCCAGCAGCCACGAGGGTCGGACGGAGCGGCGTGAAGGGTCACCCCTCCACTTT. Its protein product is CASSHEGRTERREGSPLHF. This chain connects TRBV4-1 to TRBJ1-6; D remains unclear. The CDR3 loop spans 19 amino acids. Germline V gene data show CDR1 as MGHRA and CDR2 as YSYEKL. Trimming shortened V by 3 bases and J by 10 bases, and 28 bases separated the two germline ends.

The J gene is TRBJ1-2, the V gene TRBV6-6; maybe TRBD1 (5 bases). The CDR3 sequence is 15 residues long. CDR1 is MNHNY, CDR2 SVGAGI, per germline (reference sequence). Between the trimmed V and J ends, which lost 5 bases and 1 base, there was a span of 14 bases. Here the CDR3 DNA reads TGTGCCAGCAGTCCTCACAGGACGTATAACTATGGCTACACCTTC. Encoded protein: CASSPHRTYNYGYTF.

The chain couples TRBV19 to TRBJ1-5; TRBD1 matches at 9 bases. This CDR3 contains 14 residues. Germline V gives CDR1 LNHDA, CDR2 SQIVND (reference sequence). The V gene end was trimmed by 7 bases and the J gene end by 6 bases; junction bases not matched to a gene: 7. CDR3 amino acids: CASTADRGRQPQHF. In DNA form, the CDR3 reads TGTGCCAGTACCGCGGACAGGGGCCGTCAGCCCCAGCATTTT. The variable domain in full, completed from reference TRBV19 and TRBJ1-5, reads DGGITQSPKYLFRKEGQNVTLSCEQNLNHDAMYWYRQDPGQGLRLIYYSQIVNDFQKGDIAEGYSVSREKKESFPLTVTSAQKNPTAFYLCASTADRGRQPQHFGDGTRLSIL.

This clone was detected only a few times. The J gene is TRBJ2-7, the V gene TRBV5-1; 14 bases line up with TRBD2. Germline CDR1 and CDR2: SGHRS and YFSETQ. Losses at the gene ends were 4 bases for V and 7 bases for J; bases not matched to a gene: 13. This CDR3 has 17 amino acids. DNA of the CDR3: TGCGCCAGCAGCGCGTGGCCTGGGACTAGCGGGAGTCGAGAGCAGTACTTC. Translating it yields CASSAWPGTSGSREQYF. Variable domain in full (rest from reference TRBV5-1 and TRBJ2-7): KAGVTQTPRYLIKTRGQQVTLSCSPISGHRSVSWYQQTPGQGLQFLFEYFSETQRNKGNFPGRFSGRQFSNSRSEMNVSTLELGDSALYLCASSAWPGTSGSREQYFGPGTRLTVT.

In this sample, this clone turned up a few times. This chain links TRBV12-1 with TRBJ1-1. TRBV12-1 is designated a pseudogene. The CDR3 has 14 amino acids. CDR3 region: CASSFDSTYTEAFF. The CDR3 nucleotides read TGTGCCAGCAGCTTTGACTCCACCTACACTGAAGCTTTCTTT.

V is TRBV27 and J is TRBJ2-2, with TRBD2 identical over 13 bases. CDR1 is MNHEY and CDR2 is SMNVEV in the germline V gene (reference sequence). The CDR3 extends over 17 amino acids. Losses at the gene ends were 3 bases for V and 8 bases for J; bases not matched to a gene: 9. In nucleotides, the CDR3 is TGTGCCAGCAGTTTGGGGGGCGGGACTAGCGGGACAGGGGAGCTGTTTTTT. As protein: CASSLGGGTSGTGELFF.

The chain couples TRBV5-6 to TRBJ2-2; no clear D. V was clipped by 2 bases and J by 1 base, with 6 bases between them. The CDR3 loop spans 14 amino acids. Germline loops: CDR1 SGHDT, CDR2 YYEEEE. DNA of the CDR3: TGTGCCAGCAGCTTTACGCGGAACACCGGGGAGCTGTTTTTT. Its translation is CASSFTRNTGELFF.

The chain joins TRBV7-8 to TRBJ2-3, with unresolved D. Germline V CDR1 and CDR2: SGHVS, FQNEAQ. V gave up 4 bases and J gave up 1 base, with 12 bases separating them. This CDR3 spans 15 amino acids. This CDR3 is CASSSDPEGTDTQYF. DNA of the CDR3: TGTGCCAGCAGCTCCGACCCTGAGGGCACAGATACGCAGTATTTT.

The chain joins TRBV4-2 to TRBJ2-5; a possible D gene is TRBD2 (6 bases). The DNA end is a closer match to TRBJ2-7, so the J assignment may be wrong. The CDR3 length is 13 residues. Germline CDR1 is LGHNA and CDR2 is YNFKEQ. CDR3 residues: CASSRGGLYEQYF. In DNA form, the CDR3 reads TGTGCCAGCAGCCGCGGAGGGCTGTACGAGCAGTACTTC.

This chain uses TRBV6-8 with TRBJ2-7; 10 positions match TRBD2. Trimming removed 7 bases from V and 6 bases from J; junction bases left unmatched: 12. The V gene's germline CDR1 is MNHGY and CDR2 SAAAGT. The CDR3 is 15 residues long. The CDR3 loop is CASMFSGLAHGEQYF. CDR3 nucleotide sequence: TGTGCCAGCATGTTCTCGGGACTAGCGCACGGCGAGCAGTACTTC.

This chain links TRBV19 with TRBJ2-7; 14 nucleotides line up with TRBD2. The CDR3 totals 16 residues. V lost 5 bases to trimming and J lost 1 base; unmatched junction nucleotides: 4. CDR1 and CDR2 (germline): LNHDA, SQIVND (reference sequence). The CDR3 nucleotides read TGTGCCAGTAGTCCTAGGACTAGCGGGGGGTCCTACGAGCAGTACTTC. As protein: CASSPRTSGGSYEQYF.

The rearrangement joins TRBV11-3 to TRBJ2-3; 8 bases align to TRBD2. Trimming removed 3 bases from V and 9 bases from J; junction bases left unmatched: 8. The germline V gene encodes CDR1 SGHNT and CDR2 YENEEA. The CDR3 totals 14 residues. The CDR3: CASSLAGAGDTQYF. CDR3 coding DNA: TGTGCCAGCAGCTTGGCGGGAGCGGGAGACACGCAGTATTTT.

The J gene is TRBJ2-5, the V gene TRBV6-5, with a possible D match to TRBD2 (5 bases). Deletions cut 2 bases from V and 12 bases from J, with 16 bases between. Germline V gene lookup returns CDR1 MNHEY and CDR2 SVGAGI. The CDR3 is made up of 13 amino acids. As DNA, the CDR3 is TGTGCCAGCAGTTACGCGCTACTGACTACTGAGTACTTC. It encodes CASSYALLTTEYF.